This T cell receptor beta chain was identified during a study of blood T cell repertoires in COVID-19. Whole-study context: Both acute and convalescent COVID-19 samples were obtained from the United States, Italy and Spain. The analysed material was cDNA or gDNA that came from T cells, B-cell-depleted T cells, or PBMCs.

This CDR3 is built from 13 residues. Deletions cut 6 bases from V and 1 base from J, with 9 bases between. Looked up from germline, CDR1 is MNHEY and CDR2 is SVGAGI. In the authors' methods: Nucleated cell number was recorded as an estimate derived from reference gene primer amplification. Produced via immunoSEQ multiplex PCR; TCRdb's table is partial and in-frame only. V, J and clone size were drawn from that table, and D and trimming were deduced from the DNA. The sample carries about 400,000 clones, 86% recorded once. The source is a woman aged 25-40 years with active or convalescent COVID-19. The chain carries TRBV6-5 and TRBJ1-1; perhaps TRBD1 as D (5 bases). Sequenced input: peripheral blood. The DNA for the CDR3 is TGTGCCAGCAGCAACACAGGGAACACTGAAGCTTTCTTT. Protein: CASSNTGNTEAFF.